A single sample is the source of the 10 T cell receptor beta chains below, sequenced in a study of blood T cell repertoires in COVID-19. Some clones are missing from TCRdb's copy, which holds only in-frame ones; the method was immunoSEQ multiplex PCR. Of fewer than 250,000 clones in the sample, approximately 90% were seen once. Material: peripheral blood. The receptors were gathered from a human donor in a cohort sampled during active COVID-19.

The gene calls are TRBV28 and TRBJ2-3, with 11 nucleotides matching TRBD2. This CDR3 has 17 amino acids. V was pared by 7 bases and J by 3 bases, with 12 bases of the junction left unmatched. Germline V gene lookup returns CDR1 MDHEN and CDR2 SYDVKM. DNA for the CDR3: TGTGCCAGCACCTTAGCGGGAGGGAGGTTTGGGACAGATACGCAGTATTTT. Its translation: CASTLAGGRFGTDTQYF.

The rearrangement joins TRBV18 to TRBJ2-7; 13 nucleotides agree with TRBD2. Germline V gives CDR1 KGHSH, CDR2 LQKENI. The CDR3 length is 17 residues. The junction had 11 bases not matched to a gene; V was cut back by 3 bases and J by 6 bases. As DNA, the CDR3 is TGTGCCAGCTCACCGCGACTAGCGGGGGGAGGTAGGAGCGAGCAGTACTTC. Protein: CASSPRLAGGGRSEQYF. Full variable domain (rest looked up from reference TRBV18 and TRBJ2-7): NAGVMQNPRHLVRRRGQEARLRCSPMKGHSHVYWYRQLPEEGLKFMVYLQKENIIDESGMPKERFSAEFPKEGPSILRIQQVVRGDSAAYFCASSPRLAGGGRSEQYFGPGTRLTVT.

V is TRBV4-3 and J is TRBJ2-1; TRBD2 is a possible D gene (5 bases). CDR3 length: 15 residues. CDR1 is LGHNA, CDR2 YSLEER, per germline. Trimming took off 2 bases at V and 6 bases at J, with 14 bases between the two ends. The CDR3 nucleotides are TGCGCCAGCAGCCAAAGTCGGGAAAGTTTCAATGAGCAGTTCTTC. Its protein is CASSQSRESFNEQFF.

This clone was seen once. CDR3 sequence (DNA): TGTGCCTGGAGTAAAACGCCCCTAACGGAGACCCAGTACTTC. It codes for CAWSKTPLTETQYF. This chain uses TRBV30 with TRBJ2-5; D gene ambiguous. Germline V gene sequence: CDR1 GTSNPN, CDR2 SVGIG (reference sequence). V was clipped by 2 bases and J by 5 bases, with 15 bases between them. This CDR3 contains 14 residues.

The CDR3 bases are TGTGCCAGCAGCTTGGAAGTTCAGGTCTATGGCTACACCTTC. The encoded protein is CASSLEVQVYGYTF. V gene TRBV5-5 combines with J gene TRBJ1-2; D remains unclear. Trimming stripped 0 bases from V and 4 bases from J, with 10 bases between. From germline, CDR1 is SGHKS and CDR2 YYEKEE (reference sequence). CDR3 length equals 14 residues.

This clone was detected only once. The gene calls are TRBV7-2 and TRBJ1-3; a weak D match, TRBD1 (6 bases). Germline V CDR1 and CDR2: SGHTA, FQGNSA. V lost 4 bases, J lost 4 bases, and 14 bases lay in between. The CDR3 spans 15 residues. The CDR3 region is CASSWFRGGGNTIYF. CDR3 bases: TGTGCCAGCAGCTGGTTCAGGGGTGGAGGAAACACCATATATTTT.

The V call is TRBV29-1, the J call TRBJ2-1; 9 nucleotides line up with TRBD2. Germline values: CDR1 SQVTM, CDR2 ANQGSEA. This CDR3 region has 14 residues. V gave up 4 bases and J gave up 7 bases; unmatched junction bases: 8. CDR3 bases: TGCAGCGTTGGCTTTTTAGCGGGAGCAAATGAGCAGTTCTTC. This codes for CSVGFLAGANEQFF.

Here the CDR3 reads CASSAQLAGGPYNEQFF. The CDR3 DNA reads as TGTGCCAGTAGTGCTCAACTAGCGGGAGGGCCATACAATGAGCAGTTCTTC. V and J are TRBV19 and TRBJ2-1, with 13 positions matching TRBD2. Germline CDR1 and CDR2: LNHDA and SQIVND (reference sequence). Unmatched junction bases numbered 8, after V lost 5 bases and J lost 4 bases. The CDR3 has 17 residues.

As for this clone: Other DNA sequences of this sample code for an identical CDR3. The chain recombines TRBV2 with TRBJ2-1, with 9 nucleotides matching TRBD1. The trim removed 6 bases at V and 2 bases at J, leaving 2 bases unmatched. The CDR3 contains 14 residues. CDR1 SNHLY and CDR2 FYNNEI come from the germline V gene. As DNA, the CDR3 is TGTGCCAGCAGCCGGGACAGGGCCTACAATGAGCAGTTCTTC. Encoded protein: CASSRDRAYNEQFF.

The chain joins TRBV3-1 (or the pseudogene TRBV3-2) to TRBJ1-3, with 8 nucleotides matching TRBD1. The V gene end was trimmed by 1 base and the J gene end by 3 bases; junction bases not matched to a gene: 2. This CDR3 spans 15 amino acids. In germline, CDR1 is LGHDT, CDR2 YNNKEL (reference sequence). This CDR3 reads CASSQAGGGGNTIYF. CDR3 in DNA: TGTGCCAGCAGCCAAGCAGGGGGCGGTGGAAACACCATATATTTT.